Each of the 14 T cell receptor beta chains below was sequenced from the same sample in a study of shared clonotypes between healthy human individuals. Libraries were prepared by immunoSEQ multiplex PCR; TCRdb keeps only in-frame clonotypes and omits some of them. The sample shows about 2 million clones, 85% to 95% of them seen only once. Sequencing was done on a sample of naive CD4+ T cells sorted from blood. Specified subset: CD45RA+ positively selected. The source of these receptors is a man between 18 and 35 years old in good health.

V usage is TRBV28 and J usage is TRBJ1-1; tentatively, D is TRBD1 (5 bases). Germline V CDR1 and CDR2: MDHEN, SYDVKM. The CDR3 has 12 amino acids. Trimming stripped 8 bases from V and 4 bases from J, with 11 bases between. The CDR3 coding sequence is TGTGCCAGCTGGGGGTTGGGCACTGAAGCTTTCTTT. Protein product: CASWGLGTEAFF.

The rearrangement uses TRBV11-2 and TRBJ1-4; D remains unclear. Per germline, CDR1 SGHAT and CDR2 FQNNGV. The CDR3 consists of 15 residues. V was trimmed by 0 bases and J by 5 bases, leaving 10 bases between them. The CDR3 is CASSLETNRNEKLFF. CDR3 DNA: TGTGCCAGCAGCTTAGAGACAAACAGAAATGAAAAACTGTTTTTT.

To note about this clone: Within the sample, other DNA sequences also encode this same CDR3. The CDR3 region is CASSLGEMNTEAFF. The CDR3 bases are TGTGCCAGCAGCTTAGGGGAAATGAACACTGAAGCTTTCTTT. The V and J genes are TRBV7-9 and TRBJ1-1; unclear D gene. The germline V gene has CDR1 SEHNR and CDR2 FQNEAQ (reference sequence). V lost 1 base, J lost 0 bases, and 6 bases lay in between. The CDR3 sequence is 14 residues long.

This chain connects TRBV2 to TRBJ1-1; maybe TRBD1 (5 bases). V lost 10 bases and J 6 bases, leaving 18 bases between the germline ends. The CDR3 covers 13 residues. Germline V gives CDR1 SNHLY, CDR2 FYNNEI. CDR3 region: CANSREQVAEAFF. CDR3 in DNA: TGTGCCAATAGCAGAGAACAGGTGGCTGAAGCTTTCTTT.

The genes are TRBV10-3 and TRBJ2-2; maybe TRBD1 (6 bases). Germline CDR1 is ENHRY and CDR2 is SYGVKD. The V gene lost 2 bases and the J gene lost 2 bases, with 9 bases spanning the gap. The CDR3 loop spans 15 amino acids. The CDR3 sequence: CAISEAGDNTGELFF. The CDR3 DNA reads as TGTGCCATCAGTGAGGCAGGGGATAACACCGGGGAGCTGTTTTTT.

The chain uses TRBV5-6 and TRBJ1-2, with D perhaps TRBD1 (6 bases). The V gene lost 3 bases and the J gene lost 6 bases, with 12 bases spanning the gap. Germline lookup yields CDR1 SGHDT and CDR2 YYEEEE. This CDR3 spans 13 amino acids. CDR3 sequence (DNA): TGTGCCAGCAGCTCATACAACAGGGATGGCTACACCTTC. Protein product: CASSSYNRDGYTF.

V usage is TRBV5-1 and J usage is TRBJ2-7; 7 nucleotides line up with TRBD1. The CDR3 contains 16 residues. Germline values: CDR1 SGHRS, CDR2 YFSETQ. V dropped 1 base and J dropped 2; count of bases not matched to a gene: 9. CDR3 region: CASSLNAGGPTYEQYF. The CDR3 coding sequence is TGCGCCAGCAGCTTGAATGCAGGGGGTCCTACCTACGAGCAGTACTTC.

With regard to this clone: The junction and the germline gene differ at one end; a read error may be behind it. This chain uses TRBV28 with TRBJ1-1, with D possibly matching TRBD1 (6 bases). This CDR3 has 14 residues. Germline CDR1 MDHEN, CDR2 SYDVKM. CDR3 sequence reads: CASQDSGTNAEAFF. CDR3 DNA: TGTGCCTCCCAGGACAGTGGGACGAACGCTGAAGCTTTCTTT.

The DNA for the CDR3 is TGTGCCAGCAGGCTCTCAGGGCTTGGGCAGTACTTC. Translated: CASRLSGLGQYF. The chain links TRBV2 to TRBJ2-7; D is possibly TRBD1 (5 bases). Per germline, CDR1 SNHLY and CDR2 FYNNEI. CDR3 size: 12 residues. V shed 6 bases and J shed 9 bases, with 15 bases lying between them. Full variable domain (remainder filled in from reference TRBV2 and TRBJ2-7): EPEVTQTPSHQVTQMGQEVILRCVPISNHLYFYWYRQILGQKVEFLVSFYNNEISEKSEIFDDQFSVERPDGSNFTLKIRSTKLEDSAMYFCASRLSGLGQYFGPGTRLTVT.

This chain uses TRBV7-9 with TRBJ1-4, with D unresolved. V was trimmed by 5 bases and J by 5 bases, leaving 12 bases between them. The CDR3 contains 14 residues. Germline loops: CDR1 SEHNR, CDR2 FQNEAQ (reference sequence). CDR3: CASSTTVTNEKLFF. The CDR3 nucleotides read TGTGCCAGCAGCACGACGGTTACCAATGAAAAACTGTTTTTT.

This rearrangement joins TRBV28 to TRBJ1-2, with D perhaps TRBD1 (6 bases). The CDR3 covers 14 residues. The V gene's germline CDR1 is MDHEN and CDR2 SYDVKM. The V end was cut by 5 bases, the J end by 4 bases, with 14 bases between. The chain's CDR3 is CASSVRQDPYGYTF. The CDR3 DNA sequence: TGTGCCAGCAGTGTAAGACAGGACCCCTATGGCTACACCTTC.

The CDR3 reads CAIRSPPEVEAQYF. CDR3 nucleotides: TGTGCCATCAGATCCCCCCCGGAGGTGGAGGCGCAGTATTTT. V and J are TRBV10-3 and TRBJ2-3; a possible D gene is TRBD2 (5 bases). The V end lost 6 bases, the J end lost 10 bases, and 20 bases lay between the germline ends. Germline assignment: CDR1 ENHRY and CDR2 SYGVKD. This CDR3 spans 14 amino acids.

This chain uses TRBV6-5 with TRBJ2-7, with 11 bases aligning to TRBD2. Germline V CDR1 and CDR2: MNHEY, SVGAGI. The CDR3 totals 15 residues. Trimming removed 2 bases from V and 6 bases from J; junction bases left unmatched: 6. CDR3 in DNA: TGTGCCAGCAGTTACCTAACTAGCGGGAGAACCGAGCAGTACTTC. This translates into CASSYLTSGRTEQYF.

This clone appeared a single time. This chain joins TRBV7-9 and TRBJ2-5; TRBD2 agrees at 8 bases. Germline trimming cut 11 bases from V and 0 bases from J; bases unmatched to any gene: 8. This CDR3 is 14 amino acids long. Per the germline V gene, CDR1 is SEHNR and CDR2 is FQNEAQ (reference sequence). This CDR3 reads CASQGGRYQETQYF. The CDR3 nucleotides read TGTGCCTCACAAGGCGGGAGGTACCAAGAGACCCAGTACTTC.